Below are 28 T cell receptor beta chains sequenced from a single sample in a study of cytomegalovirus exposure and HLA in healthy donors. Primers for the PCR totalled 60 Vbeta and 13 Jbeta. Data came from immunoSEQ multiplex PCR; TCRdb stores just in-frame clones and leaves some out. The repertoire shows around 150,000 clones; the top ten hold over 1%. The sample taken for sequencing was PBMCs. The source of these receptors is a woman in her fifties or sixties in good health and CMV-seronegative.

This sequence joins TRBV7-6 and TRBJ1-1, with 9 nucleotides matching TRBD1. CDR1 is SGHVS, CDR2 FNYEAQ, per germline. V was clipped by 5 bases and J by 7 bases; unmatched bases: 8. The CDR3 is made up of 14 amino acids. CDR3 sequence: CASSRDRDRGEAFF. CDR3 bases: TGTGCCAGCAGCCGGGACAGGGATAGGGGTGAAGCTTTCTTT. The full variable domain, completed using reference TRBV7-6 and TRBJ1-1, is GAGVSQSPRYKVTKRGQDVALRCDPISGHVSLYWYRQALGQGPEFLTYFNYEAQQDKSGLPNDRFSAERPEGSISTLTIQRTEQRDSAMYRCASSRDRDRGEAFFGQGTRLTVV.

The V call is TRBV11-3, the J call TRBJ1-1, with D uncertain. CDR3 size: 13 residues. The V gene lost 1 base and the J gene lost 3 bases, with 6 bases spanning the gap. Germline CDR1 is SGHNT and CDR2 is YENEEA. CDR3 residues: CASSLVRYTEAFF. CDR3 DNA: TGTGCCAGCAGCTTAGTGAGATACACTGAAGCTTTCTTT.

This sequence joins TRBV2 and TRBJ2-5; D gene unclear. In germline, CDR1 is SNHLY, CDR2 FYNNEI. The CDR3 consists of 13 residues. V was cut by 2 bases and J by 2 bases, with 6 bases left in between. The CDR3 nucleotides are TGTGCCAGCAGTGAAAGGAGACAAGAGACCCAGTACTTC. Translated: CASSERRQETQYF.

The chain combines TRBV6-5 with TRBJ2-7; 11 nucleotides match TRBD2. This CDR3 region has 15 residues. Germline V gives CDR1 MNHEY, CDR2 SVGAGI. The trim removed 0 bases at V and 2 bases at J, leaving 0 bases unmatched. The CDR3 here is CASSYSSGRAYEQYF. CDR3 bases: TGTGCCAGCAGTTACTCTAGCGGGAGGGCCTACGAGCAGTACTTC.

The V gene is TRBV7-9, the J gene TRBJ1-2, with 7 bases matching TRBD1. Germline V gene data show CDR1 as SEHNR and CDR2 as FQNEAQ (reference sequence). The CDR3 has 13 residues. J gave up 5 bases and V 5 bases, and 5 bases lay outside the gene matches. The CDR3 DNA reads as TGTGCCAGCAGCGGATACAGGGGTTATGGCTACACCTTC. Protein sequence: CASSGYRGYGYTF. Full variable domain (outside the CDR3, taken from reference TRBV7-9 and TRBJ1-2): DTGVSQNPRHKITKRGQNVTFRCDPISEHNRLYWYRQTLGQGPEFLTYFQNEAQLEKSRLLSDRFSAERPKGSFSTLEIQRTEQGDSAMYLCASSGYRGYGYTFGSGTRLTVV.

The rearrangement uses TRBV7-9 and TRBJ1-1, with D tentatively TRBD1 (6 bases). This CDR3 contains 16 residues. The V gene's germline CDR1 is SEHNR and CDR2 FQNEAQ (reference sequence). V was clipped by 3 bases and J by 0 bases, with 14 bases between them. CDR3 amino acids: CASSFGRGGLNTEAFF. CDR3 DNA: TGTGCCAGCAGCTTTGGCAGGGGCGGGTTGAACACTGAAGCTTTCTTT.

This sequence joins TRBV18 and TRBJ2-5; a weak D match, TRBD1 (5 bases). Germline CDR1 reads KGHSH; CDR2 reads LQKENI. There are 16 residues in the CDR3. V lost 4 bases, J lost 0 bases, and 15 bases lay in between. The CDR3 sequence is CASSQSRTTYQETQYF. The CDR3 nucleotides are TGTGCCAGCTCACAATCCCGGACAACGTACCAAGAGACCCAGTACTTC.

This chain joins TRBV10-3 and TRBJ1-1; D is possibly TRBD1 (5 bases). The CDR3 has 14 amino acids. Germline V gene sequence: CDR1 ENHRY, CDR2 SYGVKD. The germline V and J ends were trimmed by 0 bases and 0 bases, with 5 bases remaining between them. For the CDR3, the DNA is TGTGCCATCAGTGAGTCAGGGGTGAACACTGAAGCTTTCTTT. Amino acids: CAISESGVNTEAFF.

This chain uses TRBV30 with TRBJ2-5; possible D gene TRBD2, 6 bases. The J call is doubtful: the DNA matches TRBJ2-7 better. The germline V gene encodes CDR1 GTSNPN and CDR2 SVGIG (reference sequence). The CDR3 has 14 residues. The DNA for the CDR3 is TGTGCCTGGAGCGGACGGTTGAGCGGGCACGAGCAGTACTTC. As protein: CAWSGRLSGHEQYF.

The chain couples TRBV19 to TRBJ1-3, with D possibly being TRBD1 (6 bases). The CDR3 has 15 residues. V dropped 11 bases and J dropped 1 base, with 18 bases sitting between them. Germline V lookup: CDR1 LNHDA, CDR2 SQIVND (reference sequence). CDR3 residues: CAAPESGESGNTIYF. The CDR3 DNA sequence: TGTGCCGCTCCCGAATCAGGGGAGTCTGGAAACACCATATATTTT. The full variable domain, its missing parts supplied by reference TRBV19 and TRBJ1-3, is DGGITQSPKYLFRKEGQNVTLSCEQNLNHDAMYWYRQDPGQGLRLIYYSQIVNDFQKGDIAEGYSVSREKKESFPLTVTSAQKNPTAFYLCAAPESGESGNTIYFGEGSWLTVV.

The gene calls are TRBV6-1 and TRBJ2-7; the D is unclear. Germline V gene data show CDR1 as MNHNS and CDR2 as SASEGT. Between the trimmed V and J ends, which lost 6 bases and 3 bases, there was a span of 12 bases. There are 13 residues in the CDR3. The CDR3 nucleotides are TGTGCCAGCAGGTCTGGTCCTAACTACGAGCAGTACTTC. Protein: CASRSGPNYEQYF.

The chain couples TRBV5-1 to TRBJ1-5, with unresolved D. This CDR3 is 13 amino acids long. Germline-derived CDR1 and CDR2 are SGHRS and YFSETQ. Trimming removed 3 bases from V and 5 bases from J, with 9 bases in between. The CDR3 sequence is CASSSGIHQPQHF. CDR3 nucleotide sequence: TGCGCCAGCAGCTCAGGTATACATCAGCCCCAGCATTTT.

In regard to this clone: Other DNA sequences within the sample encode an identical CDR3. This rearrangement joins TRBV7-9 to TRBJ1-1; 8 bases align to TRBD1. The CDR3 has 13 residues. Germline CDR1 is SEHNR and CDR2 is FQNEAQ (reference sequence). With 5 bases clipped from V and 1 base from J, the junction kept 0 bases outside the gene matches. The CDR3, as DNA: TGTGCCAGCAGCGGACAGGGGAACACTGAAGCTTTCTTT. Protein product: CASSGQGNTEAFF.

The chain combines TRBV2 with TRBJ1-5; D possibly corresponds to TRBD1 (5 bases). This CDR3 has 15 amino acids. Trimming removed 6 bases at V and 2 bases at J, with 14 bases between. Germline CDR1 and CDR2: SNHLY and FYNNEI. The CDR3 protein is CASSPGGLGNQPQHF. CDR3 bases: TGTGCCAGCAGCCCCGGGGGGTTGGGCAATCAGCCCCAGCATTTT.

The rearrangement joins TRBV18 to TRBJ2-5, with TRBD1 matching 9 bases. Trimming took 3 bases from V and 5 from J; bases not matched to a gene: 4. Germline CDR1 and CDR2: KGHSH and LQKENI. The CDR3 runs 14 residues. For the CDR3, the DNA is TGTGCCAGCTCACCCGGGACAGGGCCGGAGACCCAGTACTTC. Amino acid sequence: CASSPGTGPETQYF.

The gene calls are TRBV19 and TRBJ1-5; the match to TRBD1 covers 7 bases. The V gene end was trimmed by 4 bases and the J gene end by 0 bases; junction bases not matched to a gene: 6. Germline-derived CDR1 and CDR2 are LNHDA and SQIVND (reference sequence). The CDR3 length is 16 residues. Here the CDR3 reads CASSTPWTGSNQPQHF. The CDR3 DNA follows: TGTGCCAGTAGTACCCCCTGGACAGGTAGCAATCAGCCCCAGCATTTT.

The chain employs TRBV28 and TRBJ1-1; 7 bases are shared with TRBD1. The germline gives CDR1 MDHEN, CDR2 SYDVKM. The CDR3 has 15 residues. After removal of 2 bases from V and 5 bases from J, the junction contained 8 bases not matched to a gene. CDR3 in DNA: TGTGCCAGCAGTTTAGGAGGGGGCCGGGGTACTGAAGCTTTCTTT. As protein: CASSLGGGRGTEAFF.

The rearrangement joins TRBV7-7 to TRBJ2-1, with D perhaps matching TRBD1 (6 bases). The V gene lost 3 bases and the J gene lost 9 bases, with 18 bases spanning the gap. The CDR3 spans 15 residues. Germline assignment: CDR1 SSHAT and CDR2 FNYEAQ (reference sequence). This chain's CDR3 is CASSLGTGTHTEQFF. In DNA, the CDR3 is TGTGCCAGCAGCTTGGGTACCGGGACACATACTGAGCAGTTCTTC.

The rearrangement joins TRBV27 to TRBJ1-2; tentative D call: TRBD1 (5 bases). The germline V gene has CDR1 MNHEY and CDR2 SMNVEV (reference sequence). The CDR3 covers 14 residues. The V end lost 2 bases, the J end lost 5 bases, and 12 bases lay between the germline ends. The CDR3: CASSLGGIPYGYTF. The CDR3 coding sequence is TGTGCCAGCAGTTTAGGGGGGATTCCTTATGGCTACACCTTC.

For this clone: Other DNA variants within this sample encode the same CDR3. This chain joins TRBV25-1 and TRBJ2-3; TRBD2 might be the D (7 bases). Germline lookup yields CDR1 MGHDK and CDR2 SYGVNS. The CDR3 is 15 residues long. Trimming stripped 0 bases from V and 6 bases from J, with 13 bases between. CDR3 protein: CASSEYKGGADTQYF. The DNA for the CDR3 is TGTGCCAGCAGTGAATATAAGGGGGGGGCGGATACGCAGTATTTT.

The chain links TRBV7-2 to TRBJ2-5, with TRBD2 identical over 11 bases. The CDR3 is 17 amino acids. Germline V gene data show CDR1 as SGHTA and CDR2 as FQGNSA. After removal of 5 bases from V and 5 bases from J, the junction contained 13 bases not matched to a gene. CDR3 sequence reads: CASSALAGGLYPETQYF. DNA of the CDR3: TGTGCCAGCAGCGCCCTAGCGGGGGGACTCTACCCGGAGACCCAGTACTTC. The variable domain in full, completed from reference TRBV7-2 and TRBJ2-5, reads GAGVSQSPSNKVTEKGKDVELRCDPISGHTALYWYRQSLGQGLEFLIYFQGNSAPDKSGLPSDRFSAERTGGSVSTLTIQRTQQEDSAVYLCASSALAGGLYPETQYFGPGTRLLVL.

DNA of the CDR3: TGTGCCAGCAGGGGGGGGCGCGTTCCCTACGAGCAGTACTTC. Its translation is CASRGGRVPYEQYF. The chain joins TRBV6-5 to TRBJ2-5, with D maybe TRBD2 (7 bases). The DNA end lines up better with TRBJ2-7; the J call may be wrong. The CDR3 is made up of 14 amino acids. Germline V gene sequence: CDR1 MNHEY, CDR2 SVGAGI.

About this clone: Other DNA sequences of this sample code for an identical CDR3. The chain recombines TRBV5-6 with TRBJ2-2, with 11 bases that match TRBD1. The CDR3 loop spans 15 amino acids. Trimming took 4 bases from V and 5 from J; bases not matched to a gene: 4. The germline V gene has CDR1 SGHDT and CDR2 YYEEEE. CDR3 nucleotides: TGTGCCAGCAGCCCCGGGACAGGGGGGACCGGGGAGCTGTTTTTT. It codes for CASSPGTGGTGELFF.

The chain is built from TRBV5-1 and TRBJ2-3; no definite D call. V lost 0 bases, J lost 1 base, and 6 bases lay in between. From germline, CDR1 is SGHRS and CDR2 YFSETQ. This CDR3 has 14 amino acids. CDR3 sequence: CASSLGARTDTQYF. The CDR3 DNA reads as TGCGCCAGCAGCTTGGGAGCCCGCACAGATACGCAGTATTTT.

The chain employs TRBV18 and TRBJ2-4; D perhaps matches TRBD2 (6 bases). The CDR3 has 13 amino acids. The V end was cut by 0 bases, the J end by 7 bases, with 7 bases between. CDR1 is KGHSH, CDR2 LQKENI, per germline. DNA for the CDR3: TGTGCCAGCTCACCACCCGGGAGCAACATTCAGTACTTC. Translating gives CASSPPGSNIQYF.

CDR3 DNA: TGTGCCATCAGTGAAAGAGGGCCCCCCACAGATACGCAGTATTTT. Translation: CAISERGPPTDTQYF. This chain connects TRBV10-3 to TRBJ2-3; tentatively, D is TRBD2 (5 bases). The CDR3 contains 15 residues. Germline CDR1 and CDR2: ENHRY and SYGVKD. V lost 3 bases and J 2 bases, leaving 12 bases between the germline ends.

On this clone itself: Additional DNA sequences in this sample encode the identical CDR3. The chain links TRBV6-5 to TRBJ2-7; maybe TRBD2 (5 bases). This CDR3 has 16 amino acids. CDR1 is MNHEY, CDR2 SVGAGI, per germline. V lost 0 bases and J 0 bases, leaving 12 bases between the germline ends. The CDR3 here is CASSYSTGESSYEQYF. Here the CDR3 DNA reads TGTGCCAGCAGTTACTCGACCGGGGAAAGCTCCTACGAGCAGTACTTC.

The chain is built from TRBV29-1 and TRBJ2-7; D may be TRBD1 (6 bases). This CDR3 contains 12 residues. CDR1 SQVTM and CDR2 ANQGSEA come from the germline V gene. CDR3 region: CRPDSCTYEQYF. In DNA, the CDR3 is TGCAGGCCGGACAGCTGTACCTACGAGCAGTACTTC.